This entry concerns a single T cell receptor beta chain. Its antigen is not known. TCRdb re-analysed the 5' RACE reads in MiXCR, keeping a single row per CDR3 protein. The data contain hundreds of thousands of distinct CDR3 sequences, about an eighth of them seen just once; the ten biggest clones take up 3.2%. The CDR3 runs to 15 residues. Germline V gene sequence: CDR1 SGDLS, CDR2 YYNGEE. Trimming removed 2 bases from V and 6 bases from J; junction bases left unmatched: 6. The sample is drawn from a study of T cells after yellow fever vaccination. Findings and limits, study-wide: Booster sampling recovered most clones from primary vaccination (around 96% CD4, 88% CD8).

The chain recombines TRBV9 with TRBJ1-4, with 8 bases lining up with TRBD1. This receptor was identified in a young man who received the YFV17D yellow fever vaccine. Sample: CD4+ T cells sorted from PBMCs, taken 15 days after the yellow fever booster vaccination. The CDR3 is CASSVQGAVDEKLFF. The CDR3, as DNA: TGTGCCAGCAGCGTCCAGGGGGCGGTGGATGAAAAACTGTTTTTT.